This T cell receptor (beta chain) was retrieved from a study of shared clonotypes between healthy human individuals. General observations from the study: Roughly 5.3% of naive CD4 clonotypes were common to four donors. Larger estimated richness was generally seen in naive subsets than in memory subsets.

Assay used: immunoSEQ multiplex PCR; TCRdb lists only in-frame clones, some missing. The sample consists of 2 million to 3 million clones, approximately 90% of them appearing once. It was into CD45RA+ naive and CD45RA-negative memory subsets that the CD4+ cells were split. The CDR3 contains 16 residues. V was cut by 0 bases and J by 8 bases, with 16 bases left in between. Germline CDR1 and CDR2: SGHVS and FQNEAQ. This clone was seen a single time. Its cognate antigen is unknown. Sequenced sample: naive CD4+ T cells sorted from blood. The subset: CD45RA+ positively selected. This TCR derives from a young man in good health. The rearrangement uses TRBV7-8 and TRBJ1-4, with a weak D call TRBD1 (5 bases). CDR3 sequence reads: CASSLAPSRGGEKLFF. CDR3 nucleotide sequence: TGTGCCAGCAGCTTAGCGCCGTCGAGGGGAGGAGAAAAACTGTTTTTT. Based on the CDR3 plus reference TRBV7-8 and TRBJ1-4, the full variable domain is GAGVSQSPRYKVAKRGQDVALRCDPISGHVSLFWYQQALGQGPEFLTYFQNEAQLDKSGLPSDRFFAERPEGSVSTLKIQRTQQEDSAVYLCASSLAPSRGGEKLFFGSGTQLSVL.